This T cell receptor (beta chain) stems from a study of cytomegalovirus exposure and HLA in healthy donors. Study details: Of the donors genotyped, approximately 400 in all, 75% to 85% fell in the Caucasian-associated ancestry cluster.

The V end lost 7 bases, the J end lost 1 base, and 12 bases lay between the germline ends. Germline V gene data show CDR1 as SGHRS and CDR2 as YFSETQ. The CDR3 extends over 14 amino acids. Both 60 Vbeta primers and 13 Jbeta primers went into the PCR. TCRdb keeps only in-frame clones here, not all; method: immunoSEQ multiplex PCR. This table has around 160,000 clones, 65% to 85% appearing once. The sequenced sample was PBMCs. This chain connects TRBV5-1 to TRBJ1-3; D call uncertain. The sequence was obtained from a woman aged 40-49 years in good health and CMV-seropositive. DNA of the CDR3: TGCGCCAGCTCTGACCCGGGGTCTGGAAACACCATATATTTT. The encoded protein is CASSDPGSGNTIYF.